Here is one T cell receptor beta chain with its context. What it binds is not known. The repertoire was sequenced with immunoSEQ multiplex PCR; TCRdb's copy has only in-frame clones and lacks some. The sample records roughly 5,000 clones, 25% to 40% being singletons. This specimen belongs to a study of T cells in localized non-small cell lung cancer. Regarding the study as a whole: Analysis by sequencing included only one tumor region, so heterogeneity remains possible. Adjacent uninvolved lung tissue had the highest T cell clonality, exceeding tumor. A median approximately 60 of the top 100 tumor clones appeared in adjacent lung.

The sample was lung tumor tissue, taken before any cancer treatment. This receptor was obtained from a woman aged 35 to 70 with stage II squamous cell lung carcinoma.

The CDR3 protein is CAWSVRSDLAFF. CDR3 coding DNA: TGTGCCTGGAGTGTACGGAGTGATCTAGCTTTCTTT. V is TRBV30 and J is TRBJ1-1, with D hard to call. Trimming cost V 0 bases and J 10 bases, with 12 bases left between them. In germline, CDR1 is GTSNPN, CDR2 SVGIG (reference sequence). The CDR3 sequence is 12 residues long.